These 5 T cell receptor beta chains share one sample of origin, sequenced in a study of T cell responses to AZD1222 COVID-19 vaccine. The data were produced by immunoSEQ multiplex PCR, yet TCRdb's version contains in-frame clones alone and is incomplete. The data contain more than 95,000 clones, 85% to 90% of them singletons. The sample here was peripheral blood, taken 28 days after the second AZD1222 dose. The receptor set was obtained from an adult who received the AZD1222 COVID-19 vaccine.

The rearrangement uses TRBV5-1 and TRBJ2-3; 9 positions agree with TRBD2. With V trimmed by 0 bases and J by 1 base, 3 bases remained unmatched. The length of the CDR3 is 16 residues. Germline loops: CDR1 SGHRS, CDR2 YFSETQ. The CDR3 nucleotides are TGCGCCAGCAGCTTGGGACGACTAGCGGGCACAGATACGCAGTATTTT. Its translation is CASSLGRLAGTDTQYF.

The chain employs TRBV19 and TRBJ2-7; D tentatively fits TRBD1 or TRBD2 (5 bases each). The CDR3 sequence is 13 residues long. Trimming cost V 5 bases and J 7 bases, with 15 bases left between them. The germline V gene has CDR1 LNHDA and CDR2 SQIVND (reference sequence). Here the CDR3 reads CASSSRQREEQYF. The DNA for the CDR3 is TGTGCCAGTAGTTCTAGACAGAGGGAGGAGCAGTACTTC.

J is TRBJ1-1 and V is TRBV6-4; D is possibly TRBD1 (5 bases). Trimming cost V 7 bases and J 1 base, with 19 bases left between them. Germline V gene lookup returns CDR1 MRHNA and CDR2 SNTAGT. The CDR3 runs to 16 residues. CDR3 region: CASTNRLRGENTEAFF. In nucleotides, the CDR3 is TGTGCCAGCACGAATCGGTTGCGAGGGGAGAACACTGAAGCTTTCTTT.

The chain uses TRBV2 and TRBJ2-3; 9 positions agree with TRBD1. Germline assignment: CDR1 SNHLY and CDR2 FYNNEI. J gave up 6 bases and V 6 bases, and 4 bases lay outside the gene matches. The CDR3 is made up of 13 amino acids. This CDR3 reads CASRQGAGDTQYF. CDR3 coding DNA: TGTGCCAGCAGACAGGGGGCAGGGGATACGCAGTATTTT.

The CDR3 nucleotides read TGTGCCAGCAGCTGGGGATCGCCACCCAATGAGCAGTTCTTC. This sequence encodes CASSWGSPPNEQFF. The chain couples TRBV13 to TRBJ2-1; D is unclear. The CDR3 consists of 14 residues. The germline V and J ends were trimmed by 4 bases and 6 bases, with 13 bases remaining between them. Germline values: CDR1 PRHDT, CDR2 FYEKMQ (reference sequence).